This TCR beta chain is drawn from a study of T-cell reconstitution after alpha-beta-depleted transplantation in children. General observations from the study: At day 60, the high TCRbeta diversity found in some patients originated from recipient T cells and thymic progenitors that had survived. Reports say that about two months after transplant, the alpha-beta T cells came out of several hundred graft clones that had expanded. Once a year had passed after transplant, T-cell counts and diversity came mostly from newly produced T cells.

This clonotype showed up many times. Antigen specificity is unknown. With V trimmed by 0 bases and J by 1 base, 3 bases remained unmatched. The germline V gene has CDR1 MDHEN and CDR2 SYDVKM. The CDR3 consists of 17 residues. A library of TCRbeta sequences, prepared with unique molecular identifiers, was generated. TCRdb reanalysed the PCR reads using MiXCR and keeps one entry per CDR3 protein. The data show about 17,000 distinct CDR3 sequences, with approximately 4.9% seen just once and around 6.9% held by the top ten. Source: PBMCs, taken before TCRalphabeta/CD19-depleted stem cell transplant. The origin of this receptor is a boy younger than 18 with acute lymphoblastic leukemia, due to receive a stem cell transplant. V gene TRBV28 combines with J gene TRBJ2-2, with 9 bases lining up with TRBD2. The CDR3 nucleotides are TGTGCCAGCAGTTTATGGCAGACTAGCGGGAACACCGGGGAGCTGTTTTTT. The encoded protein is CASSLWQTSGNTGELFF.